This T cell receptor beta chain was recorded in a study of T cell changes during pregnancy in multiple sclerosis (dated by TCRdb to the late 2010s). In terms of the full investigation: The study looked at changes in the T cell repertoire across pregnancy in women with multiple sclerosis.

Looking up the germline V gene yields CDR1 SGDLS and CDR2 YYNGEE. V and J are truncated by 2 bases and 0 bases respectively, leaving an intervening sequence of 9 bases. The CDR3 has 14 amino acids, counting the end cysteine and phenylalanine. Only the CDR3 DNA stays, 42 bases, in frame from base 1. Libraries were made using the immunoSEQ multiplex PCR assay. In its TCRdb copy, this immuneACCESS table keeps in-frame sequences only and misses some clones. Where compared with another copy, unresolved V genes explain less than half of these, and the others have no known cause. This sample holds nearly 110,000 clones; about 89% were observed only once. The ten largest make up 1.5% to 2% of the sample. Notes on this clone: Its antigen is currently not known. No qualities accompany the bases; no much larger clone lies one base away.

The sequences come from peripheral blood, collected before pregnancy. In this chain, TRBV9 is recombined with TRBJ2-7; the D gene remains uncertain. This clonotype originated in a female donor with multiple sclerosis, enrolled in a pregnancy study. The CDR3 in this case is CASSVTTSSYEQYF. The sequenced DNA: TGTGCCAGCAGCGTGACGACAAGCTCCTACGAGCAGTACTTC.